The rows below give T cell receptor beta chains drawn from one sample of a study of blood T cell repertoires in COVID-19. Some clones are missing from TCRdb's copy, which holds only in-frame ones; the method was immunoSEQ multiplex PCR. The sample lists approximately 350,000 clones, more than 80% seen once, with roughly 1% in the top ten. The sample taken for sequencing was PBMCs or T cells enriched from blood (not recorded which). The receptors were gathered from a man aged 18 to 30 who had recovered from COVID-19. Each CDR3 is given with its conserved first and last residue. A D gene is named only where the DNA matches it firmly. Size is omitted from some rows. Given values are once, few, many or a class for expanded clones.

j_call | d_call | clone_size | v_call | cdr3_nt | cdr3_aa
TRBJ1-5 | . | . | TRBV7-9 | TGTGCCAGCGGGCGGAGACAGGAGAATCCTAGCAATCAGCCCCAGCATTTT | CASGRRQENPSNQPQHF
TRBJ2-1 | TRBD2 | . | TRBV5-1 | TGCGCCAGCAGCCCGGGGGGGCTTACTACACGCAATGAGCAGTTCTTC | CASSPGGLTTRNEQFF
TRBJ2-5 | . | . | TRBV3-1/TRBV3-2 | TGTGCCAGCAGCCAAGGACGGGAACAAGAGACCCAGTACTTC | CASSQGREQETQYF
TRBJ2-1 | . | . | TRBV9 | TGTGCCAGCAGCGTAGAGTCCCCCCACTGGGTAGCCCTTGAGCAGTTCTTC | CASSVESPHWVALEQFF
TRBJ1-4 | TRBD1 | . | TRBV14 | TGTGCCAGCAGCCAATTTACAGGGGGCACGAAAAAACTGTTTTTT | CASSQFTGGTKKLFF
TRBJ1-5 | . | . | TRBV19 | TGTGCCAGTAGTCAAACGGGACACTATAGCAATCAGCCCCAGCATTTT | CASSQTGHYSNQPQHF
TRBJ2-3 | . | . | TRBV6-5 | TGTGCCAGCAGGGGAGCGGATACGCAGTATTTT | CASRGADTQYF
TRBJ1-4 | TRBD1 | . | TRBV7-2 | TGTGCCAGCAGGAGCCGGGACAGGGGTGAAAAACTGTTTTTT | CASRSRDRGEKLFF
TRBJ2-2 | . | . | TRBV3-1/TRBV3-2 | TGTGCCAGCAGCCCTAGAATGTACGGAGTGACCACGAACACCGGGGAGCTGTTTTTT | CASSPRMYGVTTNTGELFF
TRBJ2-1 | TRBD2 | . | TRBV4-1 | TGCGCCAGCAGCCTCCTAGCGGGGGGTCGAAATGAGCAGTTCTTC | CASSLLAGGRNEQFF
TRBJ2-3 | TRBD1 | once | TRBV5-1 | TGCGCCAGCAGCCCCGGACAGGACAACACAGATACGCAGTATTTT | CASSPGQDNTDTQYF
TRBJ1-2 | . | . | TRBV21-1 | TGTGCCAGCAGCAAAGTCAGGGACAGGGAGTATGGCTACACCTTC | CASSKVRDREYGYTF
TRBJ2-3 | . | . | TRBV5-5 | TGTGCCAGCAGCATCCCAGCGAGCACAGATACGCAGTATTTT | CASSIPASTDTQYF
TRBJ2-7 | TRBD2 | . | TRBV28 | TGTGCCAGCAGTTTCGGGGGGGCCGAGTACTTC | CASSFGGAEYF
TRBJ1-5 | . | . | TRBV3-1/TRBV3-2 | TGTGCCAGCAGCCAAGAACACGGGGGGGGCAGGGGCAATCAGCCCCAGCATTTT | CASSQEHGGGRGNQPQHF
TRBJ1-5 | TRBD1 | . | TRBV2 | TGTGCCAGCAGCTGGACAGGGGCCCATCAGCCCCAGCATTTT | CASSWTGAHQPQHF
TRBJ1-4 | . | . | TRBV5-6 | TGTGCCAGCAGCTATGGCCCTGAAAAACTGTTTTTT | CASSYGPEKLFF
TRBJ2-5 | TRBD2 | once | TRBV13 | TGTGCCAGCAGCTTAGGCGGACTAGCCCTACAAGAGACCCAGTACTTC | CASSLGGLALQETQYF
TRBJ1-2 | . | . | TRBV29-1 | TGCAGCGTTAGGGCAGGGCTTGGCTACACCTTC | CSVRAGLGYTF
TRBJ2-3 | TRBD2 | . | TRBV30 | TGTGCCTGGAGTAAAAGGATGGGGGGGGCAGATACGCAGTATTTT | CAWSKRMGGADTQYF
TRBJ1-5 | . | . | TRBV29-1 | TGCAGCGTTGCACCGGGGAATGGGAATCAGCCCCAGCATTTT | CSVAPGNGNQPQHF
TRBJ2-1 | TRBD2 | . | TRBV11-3 | TGTGCCAGCAGCTTAGAAGGGACTAGATACAATGAGCAGTTCTTC | CASSLEGTRYNEQFF
TRBJ1-6 | TRBD1 | . | TRBV6-5 | TGTGCCAGCAGTTTAGACAGGGGGAATAATTCACCCCTCCACTTT | CASSLDRGNNSPLHF
TRBJ1-6 | . | . | TRBV27 | TGTGCCAGCAGTTTCCGAACAGTGGGGAGCTCCTATAATTCACCCCTCCACTTT | CASSFRTVGSSYNSPLHF
TRBJ1-3 | . | once | TRBV7-9 | TGTGCCAGCAGCTTAAAGTTAGGACAGTACAGCTCTGGAAACACCATATATTTT | CASSLKLGQYSSGNTIYF
TRBJ1-4 | . | . | TRBV7-2 | TGTGCCAGCAGCATCCTCGGGAGAGCAACTAATGAAAAACTGTTTTTT | CASSILGRATNEKLFF
TRBJ2-3 | TRBD1 | . | TRBV29-1 | TGCAGCGTTGAAGTTAGGGGGCAGGCAGATACGCAGTATTTT | CSVEVRGQADTQYF
TRBJ2-1 | . | . | TRBV28 | TGTGCCAGCAGTTTAGGGACTCTCTTGGGTGAGCAGTTCTTC | CASSLGTLLGEQFF
TRBJ1-5 | TRBD1 | . | TRBV3-1/TRBV3-2 | TGTGCCACCTCCCCCTCAGGGACAGCAGGTCAGCCCCAGCATTTT | CATSPSGTAGQPQHF
TRBJ2-3 | . | once | TRBV25-1 | TGTGCCAGCAGTGACTTCAGCGGGAGCACAGATACGCAGTATTTT | CASSDFSGSTDTQYF
TRBJ2-3 | TRBD2 | . | TRBV9 | TGTGCCAGCAGCCCTCGGCTAGCGGGGGCAGATACGCAGTATTTT | CASSPRLAGADTQYF
TRBJ1-1 | . | . | TRBV29-1 | TGCAGCGTCGAAGGACTGTTGAACACTGAAGCTTTCTTT | CSVEGLLNTEAFF
TRBJ2-3 | . | . | TRBV10-3 | TGTGCCATCAGCCCTAGCGTAGGCACAGATACGCAGTATTTT | CAISPSVGTDTQYF
TRBJ2-7 | . | . | TRBV14 | TGTGCCAGCAGCCAAGAGGGAGGCCTTCACTCCTACGAGCAGTACTTC | CASSQEGGLHSYEQYF
TRBJ1-6 | TRBD1 | . | TRBV7-9 | TGTGCCAGCAGCCAGGGACAGGATAATTCACCCCTCCACTTT | CASSQGQDNSPLHF
TRBJ2-5 | . | . | TRBV18 | TGTGCCAGCTCACCCCTAGGAGAGACCCAGTACTTC | CASSPLGETQYF
TRBJ1-4 | TRBD1 | . | TRBV7-8 | TGTGCCAGCAGCTCCCGGGACAGGCTCCAGAATGAAAAACTGTTTTTT | CASSSRDRLQNEKLFF
TRBJ2-1 | . | . | TRBV5-6 | TGTGCCAGCAGCTTGTGGCACCGGACTTACAATGAGCAGTTCTTC | CASSLWHRTYNEQFF
TRBJ1-2 | . | . | TRBV19 | TGTGCCAGTAGTTCAGGGAACTATGGCTACACCTTC | CASSSGNYGYTF
TRBJ2-3 | TRBD1 | few | TRBV24-1 | TGTGCCACCAGTGGGACAGGGGCAGATACGCAGTATTTT | CATSGTGADTQYF
TRBJ2-3 | . | . | TRBV7-3 | TGTGCCAGCAGCTTAATTGGCGGGACCAGCACAGATACGCAGTATTTT | CASSLIGGTSTDTQYF
TRBJ1-5 | . | . | TRBV29-1 | TGCAGCGTTGAATGGGCAGATAGCAATCAGCCCCAGCATTTT | CSVEWADSNQPQHF
TRBJ1-2 | TRBD1 | few | TRBV9 | TGTGCCAGCAGCGTAGACAGGGGGCATTATGGCTACACCTTC | CASSVDRGHYGYTF
TRBJ1-2 | . | . | TRBV27 | TGTGCCAGCAGTTTATCGGCAGGGGCGCTTAACTATGGCTACACCTTC | CASSLSAGALNYGYTF
TRBJ2-7 | TRBD2 | . | TRBV14 | TGTGCCAGCAGCCAATCCGGTCGGACTAGCGGGACCTACGAGCAGTACTTC | CASSQSGRTSGTYEQYF
TRBJ2-5 | TRBD2 | . | TRBV7-2 | TGTGCCAGCACCCCAGGAGGGAGAGGGAGGGAGTGGGAGACCCAGTACTTC | CASTPGGRGREWETQYF
TRBJ1-6 | . | . | TRBV15 | TGTGCCACCAGCAGAGGTCAGGGCCGTAATTCACCCCTCCACTTT | CATSRGQGRNSPLHF
TRBJ2-3 | . | . | TRBV7-2 | TGTGCCAGCAGACCAGACAGTAGCACAGATACGCAGTATTTT | CASRPDSSTDTQYF
TRBJ1-4 | . | . | TRBV5-6 | TGTGCCAGCAGCAGCACAGGGAGAGGCGATGAAAAACTGTTTTTT | CASSSTGRGDEKLFF
TRBJ2-7 | TRBD2 | . | TRBV7-2 | TGTGCCAGCAGCTTTAGCGGGAGCGCCTACGAGCAGTACTTC | CASSFSGSAYEQYF
TRBJ1-1 | . | . | TRBV15 | TGTGCCACCAGCAGTGGAGGTAGAGGGTGGTATGGTGAAGCTTTCTTT | CATSSGGRGWYGEAFF
TRBJ2-1 | . | . | TRBV28 | TGTGCCACCCGCCCGGGCGGGGACAATGAGCAGTTCTTC | CATRPGGDNEQFF
TRBJ2-1 | . | . | TRBV5-1 | TGCGCCAGCAGCTTGAGTTCCGGTAATGAGCAGTTCTTC | CASSLSSGNEQFF